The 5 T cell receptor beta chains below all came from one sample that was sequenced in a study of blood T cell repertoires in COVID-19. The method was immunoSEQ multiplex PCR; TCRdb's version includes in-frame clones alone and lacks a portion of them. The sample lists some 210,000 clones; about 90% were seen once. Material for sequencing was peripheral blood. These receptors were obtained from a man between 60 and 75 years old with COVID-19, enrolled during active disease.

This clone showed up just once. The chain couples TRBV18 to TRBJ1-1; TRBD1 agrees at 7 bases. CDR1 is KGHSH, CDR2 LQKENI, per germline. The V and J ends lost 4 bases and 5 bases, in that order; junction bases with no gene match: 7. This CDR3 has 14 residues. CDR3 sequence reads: CASSQGAGDTEAFF. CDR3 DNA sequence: TGTGCCAGCTCACAGGGGGCCGGGGATACTGAAGCTTTCTTT.

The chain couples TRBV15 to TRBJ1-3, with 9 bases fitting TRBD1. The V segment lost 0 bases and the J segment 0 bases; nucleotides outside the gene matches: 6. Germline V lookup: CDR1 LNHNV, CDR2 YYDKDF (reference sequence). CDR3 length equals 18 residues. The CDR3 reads CATSRDSPGQGSGNTIYF. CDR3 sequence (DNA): TGTGCCACCAGCAGAGATAGTCCGGGACAGGGCTCTGGAAACACCATATATTTT.

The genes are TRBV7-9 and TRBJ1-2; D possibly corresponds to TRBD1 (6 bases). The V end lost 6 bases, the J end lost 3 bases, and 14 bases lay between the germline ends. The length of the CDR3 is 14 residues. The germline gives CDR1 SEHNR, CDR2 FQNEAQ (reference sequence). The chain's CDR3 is CASSRGIRDYGYTF. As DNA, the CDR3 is TGTGCCAGCAGTAGGGGGATTCGGGACTATGGCTACACCTTC.

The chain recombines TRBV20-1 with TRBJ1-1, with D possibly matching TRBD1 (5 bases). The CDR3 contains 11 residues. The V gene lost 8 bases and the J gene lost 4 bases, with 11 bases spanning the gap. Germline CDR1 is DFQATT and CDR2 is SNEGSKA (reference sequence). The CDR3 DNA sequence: TGCAGTACTCGACAGATCACTGAAGCTTTCTTT. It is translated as CSTRQITEAFF.

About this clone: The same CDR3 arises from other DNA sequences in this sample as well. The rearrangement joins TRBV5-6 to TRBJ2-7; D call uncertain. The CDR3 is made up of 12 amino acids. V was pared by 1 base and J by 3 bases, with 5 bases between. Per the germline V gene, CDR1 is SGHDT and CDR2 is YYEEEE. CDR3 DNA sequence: TGTGCCAGCAGCTTGTCCGGCTACGAGCAGTACTTC. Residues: CASSLSGYEQYF.